The present T cell receptor (beta chain) was sequenced within a study of response to subunit inactivated influenza vaccine. TCRdb re-derived calls from the RT-PCR reads in MiXCR, one entry per CDR3 protein. The profile covers about 480,000 distinct CDR3 sequences, with under 15% appearing a single time and about an eighth taken by the ten largest. J lost 7 bases, V lost 7 bases, and 5 bases had no gene match. Germline CDR1 SQVTM, CDR2 ANQGSEA. The CDR3 extends over 12 amino acids. J is TRBJ2-7 and V is TRBV29-1; 12 bases align to TRBD1. Source: PBMCs from blood, taken roughly 47 days after vaccination. The TCR comes from a man aged 50 or older who received an inactivated influenza vaccine. The CDR3: CSGGQGAEEQYF. Here the CDR3 DNA reads TGCAGCGGGGGACAGGGGGCTGAAGAGCAGTACTTC.